The following is a TCR beta chain sequence with its context. This sample is drawn from a study of blood T cell repertoires in COVID-19. Turning to the study itself: PBMCs, B-cell-depleted T cells, or T cells provided the cDNA or gDNA that made up the material.

In the authors' workflow: It was from reference gene primer amplification that nucleated cell counts were estimated. Method: immunoSEQ multiplex PCR; TCRdb's copy keeps in-frame clones and lacks some. V and J calls plus clone size are reproduced from that table; the DNA served to infer D and trimming. The data show under 300,000 clones, approximately 87% seen once. CDR1 is KGHDR, CDR2 SFDVKD, per germline. This CDR3 has 13 amino acids. Trimming removed 1 base at V and 4 bases at J, with 7 bases between. The receptor comes from a man aged 55 to 70 with acute or convalescent COVID-19. The gene calls are TRBV24-1 and TRBJ2-7; no clear D. Sequenced input: peripheral blood. CDR3 loop: CATSDFPGYEQYF. CDR3 sequence (DNA): TGTGCCACCAGTGATTTTCCCGGGTACGAGCAGTACTTC.